The 15 T cell receptor beta chains in this list originate from one sample, sequenced in a study of blood T cell repertoires in COVID-19. The protocol was immunoSEQ multiplex PCR, while the TCRdb copy is restricted to in-frame clones and leaves out a portion. The sample records tens of thousands of clones, 87% being singletons. Sequences were obtained from peripheral blood. All receptors derive from a human donor with acute or convalescent COVID-19. The donor label of this sample is uncertain.

The genes are TRBV28 and TRBJ1-5; TRBD1 matches 7 bases. The V segment lost 3 bases and the J segment 4 bases; nucleotides outside the gene matches: 6. Per the germline V gene, CDR1 is MDHEN and CDR2 is SYDVKM. CDR3 length: 15 amino acids. CDR3 region: CASSLRLQGNQPQHF. CDR3 DNA: TGTGCCAGCAGTTTGCGCCTACAGGGGAATCAGCCCCAGCATTTT.

This clone occurred a few times. V usage is TRBV11-3 and J usage is TRBJ2-2; 11 nucleotides line up with TRBD2. V gave up 5 bases and J gave up 5 bases; unmatched junction bases: 7. The CDR3 sequence is 16 residues long. The germline V gene encodes CDR1 SGHNT and CDR2 YENEEA. In DNA form, the CDR3 reads TGTGCCAGCAGCCCTACTAGCGGGAGTCCGACCGGGGAGCTGTTTTTT. This sequence encodes CASSPTSGSPTGELFF.

This sequence joins TRBV19 and TRBJ2-1; TRBD2 is a possible D gene (6 bases). This CDR3 has 14 residues. Looked up from germline, CDR1 is LNHDA and CDR2 is SQIVND (reference sequence). The germline V and J ends were trimmed by 7 bases and 0 bases, with 10 bases remaining between them. The CDR3 region is CASTDGSSYNEQFF. CDR3 nucleotides: TGTGCCAGTACAGACGGGAGCTCCTACAATGAGCAGTTCTTC.

The chain is built from TRBV28 and TRBJ1-2; D gene unclear. The germline V gene encodes CDR1 MDHEN and CDR2 SYDVKM. V was pared by 5 bases and J by 3 bases, with 13 bases between. This CDR3 comprises 14 residues. CDR3 sequence reads: CASSPAQNDYGYTF. The CDR3 DNA is TGTGCCAGCAGTCCTGCACAGAACGACTATGGCTACACCTTC.

The CDR3 DNA reads TGTGCCAGCAGCTTAGTAGGGGGAGAGTCCCTCGAGCAGTACTTC. Protein sequence: CASSLVGGESLEQYF. The gene calls are TRBV7-8 and TRBJ2-7, with a weak D call TRBD1 (6 bases). The CDR3 covers 15 residues. Germline V gene lookup returns CDR1 SGHVS and CDR2 FQNEAQ. The V gene lost 1 base and the J gene lost 6 bases, with 16 bases spanning the gap. The whole variable domain, filled in from reference TRBV7-8 and TRBJ2-7, reads GAGVSQSPRYKVAKRGQDVALRCDPISGHVSLFWYQQALGQGPEFLTYFQNEAQLDKSGLPSDRFFAERPEGSVSTLKIQRTQQEDSAVYLCASSLVGGESLEQYFGPGTRLTVT.

The rearrangement links TRBV2 to TRBJ1-5; TRBD1 might be the D (5 bases). The CDR3 covers 12 residues. V lost 6 bases, J lost 3 bases, and 6 bases lay in between. CDR1 SNHLY and CDR2 FYNNEI come from the germline V gene. The CDR3 DNA follows: TGTGCCAGCAGACAGGACAATCAGCCCCAGCATTTT. Its translation: CASRQDNQPQHF.

The genes are TRBV7-2 and TRBJ2-3; TRBD1 is a possible D gene (6 bases). The CDR3 loop spans 15 amino acids. CDR1 is SGHTA and CDR2 is FQGNSA in the germline V gene. Trimming pared 5 bases from V and 0 bases from J, leaving 12 bases between. The CDR3 here is CASSIGDRSTDTQYF. The CDR3 coding sequence is TGTGCCAGCAGCATAGGTGACAGGAGCACAGATACGCAGTATTTT.

This chain uses TRBV18 with TRBJ2-2; 7 bases map to TRBD2. V trimming: 5 bases; J trimming: 7 bases; junction bases outside the gene matches: 10. Germline values: CDR1 KGHSH, CDR2 LQKENI. The CDR3 spans 15 residues. The CDR3, as DNA: TGTGCCAGCTCAGCCACCGGGACTAAGGGCGGGGAGCTGTTTTTT. Residues: CASSATGTKGGELFF.

The V call is TRBV3-1 (or the pseudogene TRBV3-2), the J call TRBJ2-5, with 11 nucleotides matching TRBD2. V lost 6 bases and J lost 3; bases outside the gene matches: 6. From germline, CDR1 is LGHDT and CDR2 YNNKEL (reference sequence). The CDR3 is made up of 15 amino acids. CDR3 sequence (DNA): TGTGCCAGCAGTCGCAGACTAGCGGGGAAAGAGACCCAGTACTTC. Residues: CASSRRLAGKETQYF.

This rearrangement joins TRBV18 to TRBJ1-5, with TRBD1 matching over 10 bases. The CDR3 has 15 residues. In germline, CDR1 is KGHSH, CDR2 LQKENI. The J segment lost 3 bases and the V segment lost 3 bases, leaving 2 bases of the junction unmatched. The CDR3 loop is CASSPGTGDNQPQHF. CDR3 coding DNA: TGTGCCAGCTCACCCGGGACAGGGGACAATCAGCCCCAGCATTTT. Variable domain in full (rest from reference TRBV18 and TRBJ1-5): NAGVMQNPRHLVRRRGQEARLRCSPMKGHSHVYWYRQLPEEGLKFMVYLQKENIIDESGMPKERFSAEFPKEGPSILRIQQVVRGDSAAYFCASSPGTGDNQPQHFGDGTRLSIL.

V usage is TRBV18 and J usage is TRBJ1-2; a weak D match, TRBD1 (6 bases). CDR1 and CDR2 (germline): KGHSH, LQKENI. There are 14 residues in the CDR3. V lost 1 base and J 8 bases, leaving 14 bases between the germline ends. This CDR3 is CASSPRTGMDGYTF. For the CDR3, the DNA is TGTGCCAGCTCACCACGTACAGGGATGGACGGCTACACCTTC.

For this clone: One junction end disagrees with the germline gene, perhaps due to a read error. The chain joins TRBV19 to TRBJ1-1, with 7 bases matching TRBD1. Germline CDR1 and CDR2: LNHDA and SQIVND (reference sequence). This CDR3 is built from 16 residues. CDR3 sequence reads: CASSTGQGQRNTEAFF. The CDR3 DNA reads TGTGCCAGCAGTACCGGGCAGGGACAGAGGAACACTGAAGCTTTCTTT.

With regard to this clone: A read error may produce the germline difference seen at one junction end. The chain combines TRBV6-2 or TRBV6-3 with TRBJ2-5, with D unresolved. Germline CDR1 is MNHEY and CDR2 is SVGEGT. The CDR3 runs 13 residues. The CDR3 coding sequence is TGTGCCAGCAGTTCCTTTCCTCGACAAGGATATAACTTC. Residues: CASSSFPRQGYNF.

This sequence joins TRBV5-4 and TRBJ1-1, with 9 bases matching TRBD1. The J segment lost 3 bases and the V segment lost 4 bases, leaving 4 bases of the junction unmatched. CDR3 length equals 14 residues. CDR1 is SGHNT and CDR2 is YYREEE in the germline V gene (reference sequence). Here the CDR3 reads CASSPRDRDTEAFF. For the CDR3, the DNA is TGTGCCAGCAGCCCCCGGGACAGGGACACTGAAGCTTTCTTT.

The chain joins TRBV19 to TRBJ1-6; D remains ambiguous. The V end was cut by 5 bases, the J end by 0 bases, with 11 bases between. Germline CDR1 reads LNHDA; CDR2 reads SQIVND (reference sequence). This CDR3 region has 16 residues. CDR3 nucleotide sequence: TGTGCCAGTAGTGTGGACGGGAGCTCCTATAATTCACCCCTCCACTTT. The encoded protein is CASSVDGSSYNSPLHF.